This record concerns one T cell receptor beta chain sequence. Antigen specificity is unknown. The junction had 6 bases not matched to a gene; V was cut back by 4 bases and J by 4 bases. Germline V gene lookup returns CDR1 MNHEY and CDR2 SMNVEV (reference sequence). This CDR3 comprises 14 residues. These data come from a study of cytomegalovirus exposure and HLA in healthy donors. The PCR used 60 Vbeta and 13 Jbeta primers. Produced via immunoSEQ multiplex PCR; TCRdb's table is partial and in-frame only. The table includes 150,000 to 200,000 clones, roughly 79% detected once. The study, taken as a whole, reports: A later analysis found TCR association rates differed by HLA locus, highest for DRB1 and lowest for HLA-C.

This TCR came from a man younger than 35 in good health and CMV-seropositive. The sample comprised PBMCs. The chain links TRBV27 to TRBJ2-5; TRBD1 matches at 7 bases. The CDR3 reads CASSSGTVAETQYF. The CDR3 region has the DNA TGTGCCAGCAGTTCCGGGACAGTGGCAGAGACCCAGTACTTC.